The subject of this entry is one T cell receptor beta chain. Its antigen is unknown. Base qualities are not at hand, and no much larger clone is one base apart. These data originate in a study of blood T cell repertoires in COVID-19 (dated by TCRdb to about 2020). With regard to the full study: Collaborator samples came from the United States, Italy and Spain and covered acute and convalescent phases of COVID-19. The prospective study material was composed of cDNA or gDNA derived from T cells, B-cell-depleted T cells, or PBMCs. Subjects who had been exposed to COVID-19, were actively infected with it, or had recovered from it provided the deeply sampled blood TCRbeta repertoires that made up the dataset. The repertoires were released in a freely available public database intended as a resource for research on the immune response to SARS-CoV-2. Samples were obtained from the ongoing ImmuneRACE study (first 160 participants) and from 1,254 subjects provided by 6 global collaborators. The sample metadata nearly always contained a de-identified subject ID, COVID-19 status, age in years and sex. Where available, HLA class I and class II types were obtained from metadata supplied by the sample provider rather than from assay-based typing.

Collaborating institutions collected whole blood in K2EDTA tubes following their own protocols. For TCRbeta analysis, collaborator samples were shipped as frozen whole blood, as isolated PBMCs, or as DNA extracted from either sample type. The CDR3 has 11 amino acids, counting the end cysteine and phenylalanine. Only the CDR3 region is kept as DNA, spanning 33 bases read in frame from base 1. The junction shows trimming of 3 bases on V and 13 bases on J, plus 7 bases between the germline ends. As encoded in the germline V gene, CDR1 is SNHLY while CDR2 is FYNNEI. The immunoSEQ Assay, a bias-controlled multiplex PCR, was used to amplify TCRbeta CDR3 regions from genomic DNA. On the authors' methods: The number of nucleated cells in each sample was estimated by amplification of reference gene primers within the assay. To quantify the absolute abundance of each unique TCRbeta CDR3 rearrangement, sequence reads were collapsed and filtered. For each sample, productive Simpson clonality was calculated as the square root of Simpson's diversity index across productive rearrangements. TCRdb took over this immuneACCESS table, retaining in-frame rearrangements with V and J assigned. Such tables are incomplete; in checked studies, under half of the missing clones stem from an unresolved V gene, and the remainder is unexplained. That table supplies the V and J calls and clone size; D and trimming were determined from the DNA. The sample has about 230,000 clones on record, 85% of them singletons. The ten top clones hold around 0.89% of the sample.

Overall study results and their limits: The amount of clinical and demographic metadata varied by source and participant and was provided uncurated.

This chain joins TRBV2 to TRBJ1-6; too little of a D gene remains to name it. This TCR came from a middle-aged man with acute or convalescent COVID-19. Sequenced: peripheral blood. The encoded CDR3 is CASSERNPLHF. At the DNA level, the sequence is TGTGCCAGCAGTGAGAGAAATCCCCTCCACTTT.